One and the same sample provided the 4 T cell receptor beta chains below, sequenced in a study of T cells in localized non-small cell lung cancer. Sequencing used immunoSEQ multiplex PCR; TCRdb keeps in-frame clones, though not all of them. The data contain some 22,000 clones, about 88% of them singletons. Sample: PBMCs, taken before any cancer treatment. Source of these receptors: a man aged 35-69 years with stage II squamous cell lung carcinoma.

The J gene is TRBJ2-1, the V gene TRBV9, with D perhaps matching TRBD1 (6 bases). Germline V lookup: CDR1 SGDLS, CDR2 YYNGEE. The CDR3 covers 12 residues. Deletions cut 4 bases from V and 7 bases from J, with 9 bases between. CDR3 DNA sequence: TGTGCCAGCAGCCCACAGGGAAATGAGCAGTTCTTC. This encodes CASSPQGNEQFF.

This chain connects TRBV5-4 to TRBJ2-3, with 8 positions matching TRBD1. With 6 bases clipped from V and 4 bases from J, the junction kept 10 bases outside the gene matches. Germline CDR1 SGHNT, CDR2 YYREEE (reference sequence). This CDR3 is 15 amino acids long. The CDR3, as DNA: TGTGCCAGCACCTTAGAACAGGGGGTTTCAGATACGCAGTATTTT. Its translation is CASTLEQGVSDTQYF.

This clone was counted once. The rearrangement links TRBV19 to TRBJ1-1; D remains ambiguous. V lost 2 bases to trimming and J lost 0 bases, with 4 bases between them. In germline, CDR1 is LNHDA, CDR2 SQIVND (reference sequence). The CDR3 consists of 13 residues. CDR3 amino acids: CASSISMNTEAFF. The CDR3 region has the DNA TGTGCCAGTAGTATAAGCATGAACACTGAAGCTTTCTTT.

The rearrangement uses TRBV5-1 and TRBJ1-6; 8 bases map to TRBD1. The CDR3 runs 16 residues. Unmatched junction bases numbered 8, after V lost 4 bases and J lost 5 bases. Germline V gene lookup returns CDR1 SGHRS and CDR2 YFSETQ. CDR3: CASSKGQVRDNSPLHF. The CDR3 nucleotides are TGCGCCAGCAGCAAGGGACAGGTTCGCGATAATTCACCCCTCCACTTT.